This TCR beta chain was profiled in a study of regulatory T cells in long-lasting Graves disease. Building the TCR beta libraries relied on iRepertoire HTBI primers, and CDR3 regions underwent Arm-PCR. MiXCR was run by TCRdb on the multiplex PCR reads, yielding one entry per CDR3 protein. The data show approximately 440,000 distinct CDR3 sequences, around 15% seen once. Germline V gene data show CDR1 as SGHTA and CDR2 as FQGTGA. The germline V and J ends were trimmed by 4 bases and 9 bases, with 13 bases remaining between them. The CDR3 sequence is 13 residues long. This clonotype came up many times. Documented time point: newly diagnosed GD, antithyroid drugs for less than 3 months. Isolated PBMC RNA provided the starting material for the TCR library. Staff took approximately 8.7 milliliters of peripheral blood and put it into EDTA tubes. These data also featured in a second study, about T cells in Graves' hyperthyroidism and ophthalmopathy. Per that study: During a first-round RT-PCR of the TCR CDR3, the HTBI primer set was used.

The chain links TRBV7-3 to TRBJ2-1; weak D call: TRBD2 (5 bases). This sequence originates from a man in his forties with Graves disease. This specimen consisted of peripheral blood mononuclear cells (PBMCs), obtained at new diagnosis, from a patient treated with antithyroid drugs. In DNA, the CDR3 is TGTGCCAGCAGCTCCCCGGGGTCGGGTGAGCAGTTCTTC. This codes for CASSSPGSGEQFF.